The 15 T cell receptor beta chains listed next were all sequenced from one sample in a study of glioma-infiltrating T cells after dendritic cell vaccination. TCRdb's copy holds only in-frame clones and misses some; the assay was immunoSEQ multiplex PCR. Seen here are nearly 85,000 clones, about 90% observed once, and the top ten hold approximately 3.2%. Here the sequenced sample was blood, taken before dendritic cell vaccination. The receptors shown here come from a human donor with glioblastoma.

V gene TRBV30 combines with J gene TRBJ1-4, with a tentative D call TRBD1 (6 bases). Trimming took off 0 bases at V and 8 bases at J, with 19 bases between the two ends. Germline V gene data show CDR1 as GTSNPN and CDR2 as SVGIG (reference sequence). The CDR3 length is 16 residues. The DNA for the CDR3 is TGTGCCTGGAGTGTACTATTCCGGCAGGGGATCGAAAAACTGTTTTTT. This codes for CAWSVLFRQGIEKLFF.

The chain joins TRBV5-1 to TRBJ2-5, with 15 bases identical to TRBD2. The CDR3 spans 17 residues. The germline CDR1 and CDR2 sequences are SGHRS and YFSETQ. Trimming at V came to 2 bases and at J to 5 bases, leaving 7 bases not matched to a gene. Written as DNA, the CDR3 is TGCGCCAGCAGCTTTGGACTAGCGGGGGGGCCTGGGGAGACCCAGTACTTC. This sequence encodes CASSFGLAGGPGETQYF.

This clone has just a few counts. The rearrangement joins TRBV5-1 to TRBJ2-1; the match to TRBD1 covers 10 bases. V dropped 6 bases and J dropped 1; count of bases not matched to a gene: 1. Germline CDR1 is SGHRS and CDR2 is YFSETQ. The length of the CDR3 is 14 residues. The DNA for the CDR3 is TGCGCCAGCAAGGGACAGGGGTCCTACAATGAGCAGTTCTTC. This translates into CASKGQGSYNEQFF.

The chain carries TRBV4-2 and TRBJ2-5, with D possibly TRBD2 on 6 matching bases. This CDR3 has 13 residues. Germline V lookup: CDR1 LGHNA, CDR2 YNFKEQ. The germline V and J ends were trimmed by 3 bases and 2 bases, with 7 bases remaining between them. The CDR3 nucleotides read TGTGCCAGCAGCCAGGGACTGCAAGAGACCCAGTACTTC. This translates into CASSQGLQETQYF.

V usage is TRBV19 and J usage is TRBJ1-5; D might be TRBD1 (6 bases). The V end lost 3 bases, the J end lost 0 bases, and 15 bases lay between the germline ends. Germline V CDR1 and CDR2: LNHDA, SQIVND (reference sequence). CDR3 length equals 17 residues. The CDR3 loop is CASSMGGTYNSNQPQHF. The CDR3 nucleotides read TGTGCCAGTAGTATGGGGGGGACATATAATAGCAATCAGCCCCAGCATTTT.

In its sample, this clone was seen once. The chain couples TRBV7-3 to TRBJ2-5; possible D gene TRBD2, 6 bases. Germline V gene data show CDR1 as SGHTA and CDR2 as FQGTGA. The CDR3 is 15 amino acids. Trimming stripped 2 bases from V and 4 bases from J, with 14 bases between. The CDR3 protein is CASSLGISGLETQYF. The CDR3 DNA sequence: TGTGCCAGCAGCTTAGGGATCAGCGGGTTAGAGACCCAGTACTTC.

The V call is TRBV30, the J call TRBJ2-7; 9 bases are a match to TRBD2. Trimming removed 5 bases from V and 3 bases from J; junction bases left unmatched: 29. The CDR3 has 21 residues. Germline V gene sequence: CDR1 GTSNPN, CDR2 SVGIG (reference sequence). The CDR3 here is CAWDGVSGGPKEHGRYYEQYF. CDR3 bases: TGTGCCTGGGACGGAGTAAGCGGGGGGCCGAAAGAGCACGGCCGTTACTACGAGCAGTACTTC.

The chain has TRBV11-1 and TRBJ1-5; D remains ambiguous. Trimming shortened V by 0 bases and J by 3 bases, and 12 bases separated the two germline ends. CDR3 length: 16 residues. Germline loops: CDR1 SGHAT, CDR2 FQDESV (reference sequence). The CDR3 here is CASSLAGEGDNQPQHF. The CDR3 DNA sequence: TGTGCCAGCAGCTTAGCGGGAGAGGGAGACAATCAGCCCCAGCATTTT.

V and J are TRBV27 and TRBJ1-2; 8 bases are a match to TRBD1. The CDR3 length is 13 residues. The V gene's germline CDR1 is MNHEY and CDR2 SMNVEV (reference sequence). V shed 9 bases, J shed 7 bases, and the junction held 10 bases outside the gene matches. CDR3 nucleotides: TGTGCCAGTGGAGGACAGGGACCGCTTGGCTACACCTTC. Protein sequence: CASGGQGPLGYTF.

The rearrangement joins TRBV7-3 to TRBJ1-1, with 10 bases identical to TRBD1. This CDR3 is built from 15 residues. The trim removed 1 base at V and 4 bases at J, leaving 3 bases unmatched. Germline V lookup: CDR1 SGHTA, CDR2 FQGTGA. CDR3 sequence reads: CASSLMTGGVTEAFF. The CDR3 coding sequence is TGTGCCAGCAGCTTAATGACAGGGGGCGTCACTGAAGCTTTCTTT.

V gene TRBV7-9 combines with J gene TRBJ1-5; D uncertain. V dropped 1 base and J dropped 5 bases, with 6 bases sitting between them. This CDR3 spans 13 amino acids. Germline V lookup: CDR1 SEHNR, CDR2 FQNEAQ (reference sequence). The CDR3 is CASSLVSDQPQHF. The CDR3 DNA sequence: TGTGCCAGCAGCTTAGTTTCGGATCAGCCCCAGCATTTT.

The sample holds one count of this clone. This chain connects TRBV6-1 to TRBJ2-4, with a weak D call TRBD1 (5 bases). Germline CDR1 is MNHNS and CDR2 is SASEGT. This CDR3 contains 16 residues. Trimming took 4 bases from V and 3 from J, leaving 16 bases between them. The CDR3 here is CASSGTPLSHKNIQYF. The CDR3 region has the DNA TGTGCCAGCAGTGGGACACCTCTATCGCACAAAAACATTCAGTACTTC.

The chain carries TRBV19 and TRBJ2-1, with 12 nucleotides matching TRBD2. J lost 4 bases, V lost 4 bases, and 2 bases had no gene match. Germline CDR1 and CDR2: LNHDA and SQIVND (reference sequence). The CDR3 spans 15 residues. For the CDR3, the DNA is TGTGCCAGTAGTACGACTAGCGGGAGATACAATGAGCAGTTCTTC. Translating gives CASSTTSGRYNEQFF.

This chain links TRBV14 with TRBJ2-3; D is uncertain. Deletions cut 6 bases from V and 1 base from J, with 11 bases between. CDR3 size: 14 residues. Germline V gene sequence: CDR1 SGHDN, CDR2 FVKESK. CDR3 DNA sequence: TGTGCCAGCAGTCCTCTGGGCGGCACAGATACGCAGTATTTT. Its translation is CASSPLGGTDTQYF.

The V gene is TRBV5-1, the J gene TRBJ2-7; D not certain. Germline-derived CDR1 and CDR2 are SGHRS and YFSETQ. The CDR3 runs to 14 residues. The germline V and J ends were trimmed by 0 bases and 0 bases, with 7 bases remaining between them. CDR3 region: CASSLEASSYEQYF. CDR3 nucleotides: TGCGCCAGCAGCTTGGAAGCTAGCTCCTACGAGCAGTACTTC.